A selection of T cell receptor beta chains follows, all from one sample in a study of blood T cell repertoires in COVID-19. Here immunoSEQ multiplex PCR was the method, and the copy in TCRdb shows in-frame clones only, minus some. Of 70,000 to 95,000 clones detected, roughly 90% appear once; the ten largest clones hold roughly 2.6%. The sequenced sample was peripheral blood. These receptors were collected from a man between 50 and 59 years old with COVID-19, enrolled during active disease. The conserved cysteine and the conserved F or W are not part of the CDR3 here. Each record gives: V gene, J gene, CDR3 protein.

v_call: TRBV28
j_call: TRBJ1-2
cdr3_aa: ASSLAGGNGYT

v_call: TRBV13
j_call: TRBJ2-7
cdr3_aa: ASSRQTGHYEQY

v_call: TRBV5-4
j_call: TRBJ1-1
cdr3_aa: ASSSKTDPYTEAF

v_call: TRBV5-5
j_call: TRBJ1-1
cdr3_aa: ASSLSFGNTEAF

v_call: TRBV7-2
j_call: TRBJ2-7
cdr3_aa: ASSAGWSSYEQY

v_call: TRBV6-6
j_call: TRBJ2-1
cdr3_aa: ASRTGDRGYNEQF

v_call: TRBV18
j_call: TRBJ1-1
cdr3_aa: ASSPQLRGGEAF

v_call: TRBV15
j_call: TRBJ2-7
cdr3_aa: ATSRGGLGYEQY

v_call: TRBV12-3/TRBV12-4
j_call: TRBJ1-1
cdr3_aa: ASIRGLFTEAF

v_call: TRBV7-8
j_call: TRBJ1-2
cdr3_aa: ASSLLQGLGYT